The clone carrying this T cell receptor beta chain was found a few times. As yet, its antigen is unknown. Data came from immunoSEQ multiplex PCR; TCRdb stores just in-frame clones and leaves some out. Here the sample spans some 150,000 clones, 91% being singletons. The data stem from a study of T cell responses to AZD1222 COVID-19 vaccine. Germline V gene data show CDR1 as SGHRS and CDR2 as YFSETQ. The CDR3 sequence is 16 residues long. Trimming removed 5 bases from V and 5 bases from J; junction bases left unmatched: 12. Broader study findings: The study found vaccine-associated CD4 TCRs spanning spike, dominant at 160-218 and 743-854. Nearly half of spike-specific TCRs reportedly go after variant regions that carry no mutations.

The TCR comes from an adult in good health. The sequencing used peripheral blood, collected on day 0 of AZD1222 vaccination. This chain uses TRBV5-1 with TRBJ2-3, with 9 bases matching TRBD2. DNA of the CDR3: TGCGCCAGCAGGGTAGGAAATAGCGGGAGTCAAGATACGCAGTATTTT. This encodes CASRVGNSGSQDTQYF.